Presented here are 24 T cell receptor beta chains from one specimen sequenced in a study of blood T cell repertoires in COVID-19. Libraries were prepared by immunoSEQ multiplex PCR; TCRdb keeps only in-frame clonotypes and omits some of them. The sample has approximately 470,000 clones, roughly 90% seen once. The material sequenced was PBMCs or T cells enriched from blood (not recorded which). Every receptor here comes from a woman in her late teens or twenties who had recovered from COVID-19.

This clone was seen only once. V is TRBV4-1 and J is TRBJ2-5; 13 bases map to TRBD2. Germline V gene data show CDR1 as MGHRA and CDR2 as YSYEKL. With V trimmed by 4 bases and J by 4 bases, 6 bases remained unmatched. CDR3 length: 16 residues. The chain's CDR3 is CASSPPLAGGLETQYF. The CDR3 nucleotides are TGCGCCAGCAGCCCGCCACTAGCGGGGGGGCTAGAGACCCAGTACTTC.

The genes are TRBV6-5 and TRBJ2-7; 10 bases are shared with TRBD1. Germline assignment: CDR1 MNHEY and CDR2 SVGAGI. The CDR3 has 14 amino acids. V shed 10 bases and J 3 bases; nucleotides not matched to a gene: 9. CDR3 protein: CATRGDRGLYEQYF. In nucleotides, the CDR3 is TGTGCCACCCGGGGGGACAGGGGCCTCTACGAGCAGTACTTC.

The CDR3 nucleotides read TGTGCCAGCTCAGTGGCAGGGGGGTACTATGGCTACACCTTC. Residues: CASSVAGGYYGYTF. The V call is TRBV18, the J call TRBJ1-2, with TRBD1 matching 7 bases. Germline trimming cut 5 bases from V and 3 bases from J; bases unmatched to any gene: 6. Germline V gives CDR1 KGHSH, CDR2 LQKENI. The CDR3 sequence is 14 residues long.

The rearrangement uses TRBV10-3 and TRBJ1-2, with TRBD1 matching over 9 bases. CDR3 size: 14 residues. CDR1 ENHRY and CDR2 SYGVKD come from the germline V gene. J gave up 5 bases and V 5 bases, and 6 bases lay outside the gene matches. The CDR3 sequence is CAISPPTGGYGYTF. In DNA, the CDR3 is TGTGCCATCAGTCCTCCGACAGGGGGGTATGGCTACACCTTC.

This clone was recorded a few times. The chain carries TRBV3-1 (or the pseudogene TRBV3-2) and TRBJ1-3; 8 positions agree with TRBD1. V gave up 4 bases and J gave up 4 bases; unmatched junction bases: 0. Germline V gene lookup returns CDR1 LGHDT and CDR2 YNNKEL (reference sequence). The CDR3 covers 13 residues. CDR3 DNA sequence: TGTGCCAGCAGCCGACAGGGGGGAAACACCATATATTTT. Translated, it gives CASSRQGGNTIYF.

J is TRBJ1-4 and V is TRBV19; D is unresolved. CDR3 length equals 13 residues. With 8 bases removed from V and 3 bases from J, the gap between germline ends came to 10 bases. The V gene's germline CDR1 is LNHDA and CDR2 SQIVND (reference sequence). The CDR3: CASGPGPNEKLFF. In DNA form, the CDR3 reads TGTGCCAGTGGGCCAGGTCCTAATGAAAAACTGTTTTTT.

This sequence joins TRBV25-1 and TRBJ1-3; D might be TRBD1 (6 bases). V gave up 4 bases and J gave up 2 bases, with 12 bases separating them. This CDR3 has 15 amino acids. CDR1 MGHDK and CDR2 SYGVNS come from the germline V gene. This CDR3 reads CASSVLQGAGNTIYF. Written as DNA, the CDR3 is TGTGCCAGCAGTGTGTTACAGGGTGCTGGAAACACCATATATTTT.

The V and J genes are TRBV7-2 and TRBJ2-3, with D tentatively TRBD2 (6 bases). The CDR3 is 15 amino acids. Germline V gene lookup returns CDR1 SGHTA and CDR2 FQGNSA. V was shortened by 7 bases and J by 2 bases, with 16 bases between the two germline ends. This CDR3 is CASKILASYTDTQYF. DNA of the CDR3: TGTGCCAGCAAAATTCTAGCGTCGTACACAGATACGCAGTATTTT.

This chain's CDR3 is CAWSHWGGKKLFF. The CDR3 region has the DNA TGTGCCTGGAGCCACTGGGGGGGGAAAAAACTGTTTTTT. The chain combines TRBV30 with TRBJ1-4, with D possibly matching TRBD1 (5 bases). The V gene's germline CDR1 is GTSNPN and CDR2 SVGIG (reference sequence). Trimming took off 3 bases at V and 9 bases at J, with 14 bases between the two ends. This CDR3 is built from 13 residues.

The V and J genes are TRBV5-6 and TRBJ1-1, with no clear D. The CDR3 sequence is 13 residues long. The germline V gene encodes CDR1 SGHDT and CDR2 YYEEEE. Deletions cut 6 bases from V and 4 bases from J, with 13 bases between. In DNA form, the CDR3 reads TGTGCCAGCACCTCGGGGTGGACCACTGAAGCTTTCTTT. Protein: CASTSGWTTEAFF.

This clone was seen a handful of times. The chain uses TRBV5-1 and TRBJ2-7, with D perhaps TRBD1 (6 bases). The CDR3 consists of 14 residues. The germline V gene encodes CDR1 SGHRS and CDR2 YFSETQ. With 7 bases removed from V and 0 bases from J, the gap between germline ends came to 14 bases. The CDR3 sequence is CASSSGTSSYEQYF. The CDR3 coding sequence is TGCGCCAGCTCATCCGGGACATCCTCCTACGAGCAGTACTTC.

The chain uses TRBV7-9 and TRBJ2-1, with 7 nucleotides matching TRBD1. Germline CDR1 and CDR2: SEHNR and FQNEAQ (reference sequence). This CDR3 comprises 13 residues. Trimming took 7 bases from V and 5 from J; bases not matched to a gene: 5. Here the CDR3 DNA reads TGTGCCAGCACCACAGGGGATGACAATGAGCAGTTCTTC. This codes for CASTTGDDNEQFF.

CDR3 amino acids: CAWMEGSYNYGYTF. The CDR3, as DNA: TGTGCCTGGATGGAGGGCAGTTATAACTATGGCTACACCTTC. The chain employs TRBV30 and TRBJ1-2; D is unclear. The CDR3 extends over 14 amino acids. The germline V gene has CDR1 GTSNPN and CDR2 SVGIG (reference sequence). V lost 4 bases and J lost 1, with 13 bases in between.

This chain uses TRBV30 with TRBJ2-7; D is unresolved. The ends were cut back, 2 bases at V and 3 bases at J, with 8 bases in the middle. The germline CDR1 and CDR2 sequences are GTSNPN and SVGIG (reference sequence). The CDR3 loop spans 12 amino acids. DNA for the CDR3: TGTGCCTGGAGTCCCCTCTTCTACGAGCAGTACTTC. It is translated as CAWSPLFYEQYF.

The chain recombines TRBV6-6 with TRBJ1-1; a weak D match, TRBD1 (6 bases). CDR1 is MNHNY and CDR2 is SVGAGI in the germline V gene (reference sequence). CDR3 size: 13 residues. Between the trimmed V and J ends, which lost 5 bases and 7 bases, there was a span of 14 bases. CDR3 residues: CASSPGQFFEAFF. The CDR3 DNA is TGTGCCAGCAGTCCCGGACAGTTTTTTGAAGCTTTCTTT.

The rearrangement uses TRBV3-1 (or the pseudogene TRBV3-2) and TRBJ1-1; D is unclear. Looked up from germline, CDR1 is LGHDT and CDR2 is YNNKEL (reference sequence). There are 12 residues in the CDR3. V shed 3 bases and J shed 3 bases, with 5 bases lying between them. This CDR3 is CASSHRDTEAFF. The CDR3 region has the DNA TGTGCCAGCAGCCATCGTGACACTGAAGCTTTCTTT.

The gene calls are TRBV5-1 and TRBJ2-1; D not certain. Germline V gives CDR1 SGHRS, CDR2 YFSETQ. The CDR3 is 14 residues long. Trimming cost V 4 bases and J 6 bases, with 14 bases left between them. This CDR3 is CASSNDRGANEQFF. The DNA of the CDR3 is TGCGCCAGCAGCAATGACCGCGGAGCCAATGAGCAGTTCTTC. The entire variable domain, with the rest obtained from reference TRBV5-1 and TRBJ2-1, is as follows: KAGVTQTPRYLIKTRGQQVTLSCSPISGHRSVSWYQQTPGQGLQFLFEYFSETQRNKGNFPGRFSGRQFSNSRSEMNVSTLELGDSALYLCASSNDRGANEQFFGPGTRLTVL.

CDR3 region: CASSFGDRVANTIYF. The DNA for the CDR3 is TGTGCCAGCAGTTTTGGGGACAGGGTTGCAAACACCATATATTTT. The V and J genes are TRBV28 and TRBJ1-3; 9 bases align to TRBD1. This CDR3 has 15 amino acids. Germline CDR1 MDHEN, CDR2 SYDVKM. After removal of 3 bases from V and 6 bases from J, the junction contained 6 bases not matched to a gene.

V is TRBV19 and J is TRBJ2-2; 10 positions agree with TRBD1. J lost 3 bases, V lost 5 bases, and 6 bases had no gene match. Germline CDR1 LNHDA, CDR2 SQIVND (reference sequence). The CDR3 length is 16 residues. CDR3 region: CASSSTGGMDTGELFF. DNA for the CDR3: TGTGCCAGTAGTTCGACAGGGGGCATGGACACCGGGGAGCTGTTTTTT.

The gene calls are TRBV30 and TRBJ1-2; 9 bases agree with TRBD1. CDR3 size: 15 residues. Losses at the gene ends were 4 bases for V and 6 bases for J; bases not matched to a gene: 12. Germline V gene sequence: CDR1 GTSNPN, CDR2 SVGIG (reference sequence). The CDR3 loop reads CAWNSGDRVTDGYTF. In nucleotides, the CDR3 is TGTGCCTGGAACTCCGGGGACAGGGTTACTGATGGCTACACCTTC.

The chain is built from TRBV28 and TRBJ2-7; D ambiguous. V was cut by 2 bases and J by 2 bases, with 13 bases left in between. Per germline, CDR1 MDHEN and CDR2 SYDVKM. The CDR3 totals 15 residues. CDR3 nucleotide sequence: TGTGCCAGCAGTTTAGCATACGGAGCCCCCTACGAGCAGTACTTC. As protein: CASSLAYGAPYEQYF.

J is TRBJ1-2 and V is TRBV18; D gene uncertain. Germline V gives CDR1 KGHSH, CDR2 LQKENI. Between the trimmed V and J ends, which lost 0 bases and 6 bases, there was a span of 14 bases. The CDR3 is made up of 15 amino acids. The CDR3 nucleotides read TGTGCCAGCTCACCACCTGTGGAGGGAAGGAATGGCTACACCTTC. The encoded protein is CASSPPVEGRNGYTF.

This chain uses TRBV5-1 with TRBJ2-7, with unresolved D. V was pared by 5 bases and J by 4 bases, with 7 bases between. This CDR3 region has 11 residues. Germline CDR1 and CDR2: SGHRS and YFSETQ. CDR3 DNA sequence: TGCGCCAGCAGTCCCGGTTACGAGCAGTACTTC. Its protein product is CASSPGYEQYF. Filled out from reference TRBV5-1 and TRBJ2-7, the complete variable domain reads KAGVTQTPRYLIKTRGQQVTLSCSPISGHRSVSWYQQTPGQGLQFLFEYFSETQRNKGNFPGRFSGRQFSNSRSEMNVSTLELGDSALYLCASSPGYEQYFGPGTRLTVT.

V gene TRBV27 combines with J gene TRBJ1-5; a weak D match, TRBD1 (5 bases). The ends were cut back, 2 bases at V and 7 bases at J, with 27 bases in the middle. The CDR3 is made up of 19 amino acids. Germline CDR1 MNHEY, CDR2 SMNVEV (reference sequence). The CDR3 DNA reads as TGTGCCAGCAGTTTACAGGGTCCGTCCAGGAGTCGGTTAGCACAGCCCCAGCATTTT. Translated, it gives CASSLQGPSRSRLAQPQHF.